The sequence of this T cell receptor (beta chain) was determined in a study of Ad26.COV2.S vaccination and SARS-CoV-2 variants. Study summary: The vaccine Ad26.COV2.S was put into the muscle once, or twice with 56 days between.

Treatment here: around 19 received Ad26.COV2.S at low or high dose, single or two shots; several received placebo; per-sample allocation not given. Following the first vaccine or placebo injection, samples were taken on day 63. This clone was seen only once. Assay used: immunoSEQ multiplex PCR; TCRdb lists only in-frame clones, some missing. The sample includes some 410,000 clones, 80% to 95% of them seen just once. Trimming cost V 2 bases and J 4 bases, with 9 bases left between them. Germline V lookup: CDR1 MNHNY, CDR2 SVGAGI (reference sequence). CDR3 size: 14 residues. This chain connects TRBV6-6 to TRBJ1-3; D might be TRBD1 (6 bases). The sample consisted of peripheral blood, taken in a trial of Ad26.COV2.S vaccine versus placebo. This TCR came from a person aged 18 to 59 who received the Ad26.COV2.S COVID-19 vaccine or a placebo. The CDR3 spells CASSYGGPGNTIYF. CDR3 sequence (DNA): TGTGCCAGCAGTTACGGGGGGCCGGGAAACACCATATATTTT.